Sequencing of this T cell receptor beta chain was carried out in a study of patients and donors after allogeneic stem cell transplantation. The CDR3 is 16 residues long. Looked up from germline, CDR1 is MGHDK and CDR2 is SYGVNS. J was trimmed by 0 bases and V by 4 bases; bases with no gene match: 5. TCRdb called the RT-PCR reads again in MiXCR, with one record for every CDR3 protein. The data show fewer than 60,000 distinct CDR3 sequences, with 13% seen just once and approximately 32% held by the top ten. This receptor was taken from a human donor who was either an allogeneic HSCT recipient or a stem cell or donor lymphocyte infusion donor (not recorded which). It is not recorded whose cells these are; they may come from a transplant donor. The sequencing sample was made of blood, either unsorted or a sorted T cell fraction (not recorded which). V is TRBV25-1 and J is TRBJ2-7, with 11 bases identical to TRBD2. CDR3 bases: TGTGCCAGCAGTGGCTACGGGACTAGCGGCTCCTACGAGCAGTACTTC. Amino acids: CASSGYGTSGSYEQYF.